Reported below is one T cell receptor beta chain. Method: immunoSEQ multiplex PCR; TCRdb's copy keeps in-frame clones and lacks some. This table holds 81,000 or so clones, 91% found once. These data come from a study of T cell changes during pregnancy in multiple sclerosis. Germline V gene lookup returns CDR1 KGHSH and CDR2 LQKENI. This CDR3 is built from 14 residues. The V gene end was trimmed by 4 bases and the J gene end by 0 bases; junction bases not matched to a gene: 2. The sequenced sample was PBMCs, obtained in the first trimester of pregnancy. The source is a female donor in good health, serving as a control in a pregnancy study. Some clones in this sample may be carry-over from other donors' samples. The chain combines TRBV18 with TRBJ2-7; 8 bases are shared with TRBD1. CDR3 nucleotides: TGTGCCAGCTCACTGGACAGGGTCTCCTACGAGCAGTACTTC. Translating gives CASSLDRVSYEQYF.